The 21 T cell receptor beta chains below come from one sample, sequenced in a study of blood T cell repertoires in COVID-19. TCRdb's copy holds only in-frame clones and misses some; the assay was immunoSEQ multiplex PCR. Of hundreds of thousands of clones listed, around 85% are singletons. What was sequenced was PBMCs or T cells enriched from blood (not recorded which). The receptors derive from a woman aged 35 to 49 who had recovered from COVID-19.

V is TRBV7-9 and J is TRBJ2-3; 12 bases are a match to TRBD2. Losses at the gene ends were 5 bases for V and 5 bases for J; bases not matched to a gene: 8. The CDR3 sequence is 16 residues long. Germline V lookup: CDR1 SEHNR, CDR2 FQNEAQ (reference sequence). The CDR3 here is CASSTPSGREGDTQYF. The DNA of the CDR3 is TGTGCCAGCAGCACCCCTAGCGGGAGGGAAGGAGATACGCAGTATTTT.

This chain joins TRBV7-2 and TRBJ2-7; TRBD2 matches 9 bases. The CDR3 length is 15 residues. The germline V gene encodes CDR1 SGHTA and CDR2 FQGNSA. V was pared by 5 bases and J by 3 bases, with 8 bases of the junction left unmatched. In DNA form, the CDR3 reads TGTGCCAGCAGCGCTATAGCGGGAGTCGGCTACGAGCAGTACTTC. Protein: CASSAIAGVGYEQYF. Looking up the rest from reference TRBV7-2 and TRBJ2-7 gives the full variable domain: GAGVSQSPSNKVTEKGKDVELRCDPISGHTALYWYRQSLGQGLEFLIYFQGNSAPDKSGLPSDRFSAERTGGSVSTLTIQRTQQEDSAVYLCASSAIAGVGYEQYFGPGTRLTVT.

V gene TRBV10-3 combines with J gene TRBJ1-1; perhaps TRBD1 as D (5 bases). This CDR3 is built from 12 residues. Trimming took 2 bases from V and 5 from J, leaving 6 bases between them. Germline CDR1 reads ENHRY; CDR2 reads SYGVKD. In DNA, the CDR3 is TGTGCCATCAGTGAGGGGGGGACTGAAGCTTTCTTT. As protein: CAISEGGTEAFF.

This clone appeared a single time. The chain is built from TRBV7-8 and TRBJ2-2, with 7 bases matching TRBD2. The CDR3 is 15 amino acids. V shed 0 bases and J 7 bases; nucleotides not matched to a gene: 5. Germline V gene lookup returns CDR1 SGHVS and CDR2 FQNEAQ. For the CDR3, the DNA is TGTGCCAGCAGCTTAGCGGGAGGGCAGATCGGGGAGCTGTTTTTT. This gives the protein CASSLAGGQIGELFF.

J is TRBJ1-1 and V is TRBV3-1 (or the pseudogene TRBV3-2); TRBD1 aligns across 7 bases. J gave up 0 bases and V 2 bases, and 3 bases lay outside the gene matches. Germline CDR1 reads LGHDT; CDR2 reads YNNKEL (reference sequence). The CDR3 loop spans 15 amino acids. The DNA of the CDR3 is TGTGCCAGCAGCCAACTACAGGGGTTGAACACTGAAGCTTTCTTT. It specifies CASSQLQGLNTEAFF.

The genes are TRBV7-9 and TRBJ2-2, with 7 bases matching TRBD2. CDR1 and CDR2 from the germline V gene are SEHNR and FQNEAQ (reference sequence). The length of the CDR3 is 15 residues. The ends lost 6 bases at V and 4 bases at J; junction bases unmatched: 8. Here the CDR3 DNA reads TGTGCCAGCAGACTACCGGGGGGACCCACCGGGGAGCTGTTTTTT. Translating gives CASRLPGGPTGELFF.

V is TRBV7-8 and J is TRBJ1-1; 9 nucleotides match TRBD1. CDR3 size: 14 residues. V shed 8 bases, J shed 4 bases, and the junction held 8 bases outside the gene matches. Germline lookup yields CDR1 SGHVS and CDR2 FQNEAQ. CDR3 sequence: CASYSWDRATEAFF. The CDR3 nucleotides are TGTGCCAGCTATTCTTGGGACAGGGCCACTGAAGCTTTCTTT.

This clone was seen only once. The V gene is TRBV10-3, the J gene TRBJ1-4; TRBD1 might be the D (5 bases). The V and J ends lost 6 bases and 5 bases respectively, with 13 bases between them. This CDR3 contains 14 residues. Germline CDR1 ENHRY, CDR2 SYGVKD. The CDR3 DNA follows: TGTGCCATCAGCCGACAGAGCCAAAATGAAAAACTGTTTTTT. Translation gives CAISRQSQNEKLFF.

This clone occurred once. The DNA for the CDR3 is TGTGCCAGCAGCTTAGGACGGGGATCGGATACTGAAGCTTTCTTT. Its translation: CASSLGRGSDTEAFF. The chain couples TRBV11-2 to TRBJ1-1; D gene unclear. In germline, CDR1 is SGHAT, CDR2 FQNNGV. Trimming left V 1 base short and J 5 bases short, with 14 bases between. There are 15 residues in the CDR3.

V is TRBV11-1 and J is TRBJ2-7; TRBD2 agrees at 10 bases. Germline CDR1 and CDR2: SGHAT and FQDESV (reference sequence). The CDR3 runs 13 residues. J gave up 6 bases and V 6 bases, and 5 bases lay outside the gene matches. The CDR3 spells CASRASGSFEQYF. The CDR3 nucleotides are TGTGCCAGCAGGGCTAGCGGGAGTTTCGAGCAGTACTTC.

V is TRBV3-1 (or the pseudogene TRBV3-2) and J is TRBJ2-2, with TRBD2 matching over 7 bases. The V gene end was trimmed by 5 bases and the J gene end by 2 bases; junction bases not matched to a gene: 8. CDR1 is LGHDT, CDR2 YNNKEL, per germline (reference sequence). This CDR3 is 16 amino acids long. CDR3 bases: TGTGCCAGCAGCAAGGGGAGCGGGGTTAACACCGGGGAGCTGTTTTTT. Protein: CASSKGSGVNTGELFF.

The chain carries TRBV18 and TRBJ2-6; D remains unclear. V was shortened by 6 bases and J by 0 bases, with 9 bases between the two germline ends. Per germline, CDR1 KGHSH and CDR2 LQKENI. The CDR3 sequence is 15 residues long. The CDR3 loop is CASSLGSSGANVLTF. The DNA of the CDR3 is TGTGCCAGCTCCCTCGGTAGCTCTGGGGCCAACGTCCTGACTTTC.

This clone was seen once. The CDR3 reads CASSSRPQTATNYGYTF. The CDR3 coding sequence is TGTGCCAGCAGTTCTCGACCGCAGACAGCTACTAACTATGGCTACACCTTC. The chain has TRBV28 and TRBJ1-2, with D tentatively TRBD1 (5 bases). The CDR3 is made up of 17 amino acids. The V gene's germline CDR1 is MDHEN and CDR2 SYDVKM. Trimming left V 4 bases short and J 0 bases short, with 18 bases between.

The CDR3 loop reads CAWTPYGNEQFF. Written as DNA, the CDR3 is TGTGCCTGGACCCCGTACGGGAATGAGCAGTTCTTC. The chain carries TRBV30 and TRBJ2-1, with no clear D. V shed 4 bases and J shed 7 bases, with 11 bases lying between them. The length of the CDR3 is 12 residues. CDR1 is GTSNPN, CDR2 SVGIG, per germline (reference sequence). Combining the CDR3 with reference TRBV30 and TRBJ2-1 gives the whole variable domain SQTIHQWPATLVQPVGSPLSLECTVEGTSNPNLYWYRQAAGRGLQLLFYSVGIGQISSEVPQNLSASRPQDRQFILSSKKLLLSDSGFYLCAWTPYGNEQFFGPGTRLTVL.

This chain links TRBV9 with TRBJ2-5; D perhaps matches TRBD2 (5 bases). Germline CDR1 SGDLS, CDR2 YYNGEE. CDR3 length: 14 residues. Trimming removed 3 bases at V and 7 bases at J, with 16 bases between. The CDR3 DNA is TGTGCCAGCAGCGCTCGGACTCAAGAAGGGACCCAGTACTTC. Translating gives CASSARTQEGTQYF.

The chain has TRBV7-9 and TRBJ2-3, with TRBD2 matching 9 bases. Trimming at V came to 2 bases and at J to 4 bases, leaving 7 bases not matched to a gene. This CDR3 is built from 16 residues. The germline V gene has CDR1 SEHNR and CDR2 FQNEAQ (reference sequence). Here the CDR3 DNA reads TGTGCCAGCAGCTTAATCAGCGGGAGGTATTCAGATACGCAGTATTTT. It encodes CASSLISGRYSDTQYF.

This sequence joins TRBV29-1 and TRBJ2-5; 8 nucleotides match TRBD1. This CDR3 is 12 amino acids long. J was trimmed by 5 bases and V by 7 bases; bases with no gene match: 6. From germline, CDR1 is SQVTM and CDR2 ANQGSEA. CDR3 region: CSGGQVHETQYF. Written as DNA, the CDR3 is TGCAGCGGGGGACAGGTTCACGAGACCCAGTACTTC.

This chain uses TRBV4-3 with TRBJ2-5; 8 bases fit TRBD2. V was pared by 5 bases and J by 0 bases, with 11 bases of the junction left unmatched. The CDR3 is made up of 17 amino acids. CDR1 LGHNA and CDR2 YSLEER come from the germline V gene. The CDR3 loop is CASSSWERETYQETQYF. In nucleotides, the CDR3 is TGCGCCAGCAGCTCCTGGGAGCGGGAGACGTACCAAGAGACCCAGTACTTC.

This chain joins TRBV5-6 and TRBJ2-7, with 10 bases identical to TRBD1. With 3 bases clipped from V and 12 bases from J, the junction kept 9 bases outside the gene matches. The CDR3 is made up of 13 amino acids. From germline, CDR1 is SGHDT and CDR2 YYEEEE. The CDR3 DNA reads as TGTGCCAGCAGCTCCGGGACAGGGGCCTCCCTGTACTTC. The encoded protein is CASSSGTGASLYF.

The gene calls are TRBV30 and TRBJ1-2, with 8 bases aligning to TRBD1. Germline trimming cut 3 bases from V and 6 bases from J; bases unmatched to any gene: 15. The germline gives CDR1 GTSNPN, CDR2 SVGIG (reference sequence). This CDR3 has 16 amino acids. CDR3 sequence: CAWRSDRVVFKNGYTF. The CDR3 nucleotides read TGTGCCTGGAGATCGGACAGGGTTGTTTTCAAGAATGGCTACACCTTC.

The sample holds a few counts of this clone. The same CDR3 can be traced to other DNA sequences in this sample. V gene TRBV7-2 combines with J gene TRBJ2-7; 10 nucleotides agree with TRBD1. Germline CDR1 SGHTA, CDR2 FQGNSA. The CDR3 is 14 amino acids. V gave up 3 bases and J gave up 4 bases; unmatched junction bases: 3. The CDR3 spells CASSFGDRGYEQYF. For the CDR3, the DNA is TGTGCCAGCAGCTTTGGGGACAGGGGATACGAGCAGTACTTC.